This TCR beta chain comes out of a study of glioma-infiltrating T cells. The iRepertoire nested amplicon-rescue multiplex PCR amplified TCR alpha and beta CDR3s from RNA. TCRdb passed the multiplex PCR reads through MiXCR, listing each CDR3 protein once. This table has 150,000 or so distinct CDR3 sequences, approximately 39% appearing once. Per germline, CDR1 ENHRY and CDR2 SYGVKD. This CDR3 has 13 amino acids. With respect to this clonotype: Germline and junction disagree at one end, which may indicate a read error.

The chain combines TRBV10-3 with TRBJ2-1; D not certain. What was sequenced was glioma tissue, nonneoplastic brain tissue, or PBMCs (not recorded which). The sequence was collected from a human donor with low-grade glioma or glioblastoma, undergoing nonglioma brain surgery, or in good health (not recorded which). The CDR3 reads CAISELPGNGQFF. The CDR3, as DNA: TGTGCCATCAGTGAGCTGCCGGGCAATGGGCAGTTCTTC.